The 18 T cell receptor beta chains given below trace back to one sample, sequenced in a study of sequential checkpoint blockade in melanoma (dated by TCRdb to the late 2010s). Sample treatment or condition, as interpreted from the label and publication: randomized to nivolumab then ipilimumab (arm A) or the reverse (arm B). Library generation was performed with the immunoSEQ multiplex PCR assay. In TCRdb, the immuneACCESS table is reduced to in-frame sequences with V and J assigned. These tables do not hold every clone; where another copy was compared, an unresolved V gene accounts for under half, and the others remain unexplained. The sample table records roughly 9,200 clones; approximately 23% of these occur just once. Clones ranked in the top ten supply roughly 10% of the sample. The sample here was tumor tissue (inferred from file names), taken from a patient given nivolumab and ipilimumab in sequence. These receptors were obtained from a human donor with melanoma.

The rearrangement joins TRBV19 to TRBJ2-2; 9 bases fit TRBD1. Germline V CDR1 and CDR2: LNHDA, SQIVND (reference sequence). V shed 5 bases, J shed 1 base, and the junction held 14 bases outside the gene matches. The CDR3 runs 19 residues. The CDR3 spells CASSLSGYRDRENTGELFF. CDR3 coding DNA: TGTGCCAGTAGTCTCTCTGGGTACCGGGACAGGGAGAACACCGGGGAGCTGTTTTTT.

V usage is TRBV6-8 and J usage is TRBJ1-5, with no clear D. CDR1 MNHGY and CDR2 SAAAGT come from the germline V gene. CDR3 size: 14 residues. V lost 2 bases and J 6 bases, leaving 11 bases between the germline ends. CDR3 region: CASSYVTDFQPQHF. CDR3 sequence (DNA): TGTGCCAGCAGTTACGTTACGGACTTTCAGCCCCAGCATTTT.

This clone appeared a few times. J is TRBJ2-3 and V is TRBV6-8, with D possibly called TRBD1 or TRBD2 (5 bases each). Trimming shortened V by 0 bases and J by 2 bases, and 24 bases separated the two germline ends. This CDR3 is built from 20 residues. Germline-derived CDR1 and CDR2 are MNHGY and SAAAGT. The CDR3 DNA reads TGTGCCAGCAGTTACTCGTTTCTGGGCTCCGGGGCAGCGCACACAGATACGCAGTATTTT. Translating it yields CASSYSFLGSGAAHTDTQYF.

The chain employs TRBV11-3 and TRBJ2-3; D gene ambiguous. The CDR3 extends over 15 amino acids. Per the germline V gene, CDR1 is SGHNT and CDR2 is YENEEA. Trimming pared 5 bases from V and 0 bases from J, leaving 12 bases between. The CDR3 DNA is TGTGCCAGCAGCCTTAGTGACCTTAGCACAGATACGCAGTATTTT. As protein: CASSLSDLSTDTQYF.

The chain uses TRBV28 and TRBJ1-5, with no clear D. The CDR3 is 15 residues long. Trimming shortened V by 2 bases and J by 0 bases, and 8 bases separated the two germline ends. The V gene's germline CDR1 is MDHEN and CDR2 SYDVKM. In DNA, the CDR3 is TGTGCCAGCAGTTTACTGGAGAATAGCAATCAGCCCCAGCATTTT. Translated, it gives CASSLLENSNQPQHF.

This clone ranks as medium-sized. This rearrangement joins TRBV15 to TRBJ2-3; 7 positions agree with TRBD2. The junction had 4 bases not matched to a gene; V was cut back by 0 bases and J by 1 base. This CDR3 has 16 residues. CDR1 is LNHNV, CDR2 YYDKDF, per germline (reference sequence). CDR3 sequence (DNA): TGTGCCACCAGCAGAGAGCTCGCGGGGGGCACAGATACGCAGTATTTT. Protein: CATSRELAGGTDTQYF.

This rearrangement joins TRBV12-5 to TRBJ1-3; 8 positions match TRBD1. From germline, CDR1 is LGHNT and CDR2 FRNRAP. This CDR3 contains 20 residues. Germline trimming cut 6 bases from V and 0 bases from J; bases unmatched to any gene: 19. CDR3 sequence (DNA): TGTGCTAGTGGCGGAACAAACAGGGGGAGACGAATTCGCTCTGGAAACACCATATATTTT. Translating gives CASGGTNRGRRIRSGNTIYF.

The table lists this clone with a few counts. The CDR3 DNA reads as TGTGCCAGCAGCTTCGTGCCGGCGGCCGGGGAGCTGTTTTTT. Its translation: CASSFVPAAGELFF. The chain is built from TRBV11-3 and TRBJ2-2; D unresolved. V dropped 3 bases and J dropped 6 bases, with 11 bases sitting between them. CDR1 and CDR2 from the germline V gene are SGHNT and YENEEA. The CDR3 runs 14 residues.

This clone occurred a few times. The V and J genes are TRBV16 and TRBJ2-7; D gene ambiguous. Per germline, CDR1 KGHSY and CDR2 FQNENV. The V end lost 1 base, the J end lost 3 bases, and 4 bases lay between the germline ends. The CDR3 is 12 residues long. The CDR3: CASSQFFYEQYF. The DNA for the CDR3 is TGTGCCAGCAGCCAATTTTTCTACGAGCAGTACTTC.

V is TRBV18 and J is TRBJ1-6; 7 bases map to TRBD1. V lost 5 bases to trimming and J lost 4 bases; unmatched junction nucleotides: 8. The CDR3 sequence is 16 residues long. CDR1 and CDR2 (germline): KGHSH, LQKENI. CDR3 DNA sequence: TGTGCCAGCTCATTTACCGGGACAGATTATAATTCACCCCTCCACTTT. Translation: CASSFTGTDYNSPLHF.

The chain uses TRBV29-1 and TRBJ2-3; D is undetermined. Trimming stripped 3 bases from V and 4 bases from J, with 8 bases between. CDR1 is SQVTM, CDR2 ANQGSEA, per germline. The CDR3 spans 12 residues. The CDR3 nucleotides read TGCAGCGTTGATCCAGGCGCAGATACGCAGTATTTT. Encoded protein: CSVDPGADTQYF.

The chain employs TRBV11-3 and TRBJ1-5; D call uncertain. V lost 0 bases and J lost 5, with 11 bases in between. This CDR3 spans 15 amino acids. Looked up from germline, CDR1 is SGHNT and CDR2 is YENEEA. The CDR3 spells CASSLEGSAYQPQHF. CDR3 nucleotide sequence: TGTGCCAGCAGCTTAGAAGGATCCGCTTATCAGCCCCAGCATTTT.

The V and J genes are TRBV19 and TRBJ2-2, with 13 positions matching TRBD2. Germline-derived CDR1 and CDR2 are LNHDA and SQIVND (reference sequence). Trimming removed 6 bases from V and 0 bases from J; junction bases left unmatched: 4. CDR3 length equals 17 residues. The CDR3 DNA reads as TGTGCCAGTAGGAAGGGACTAGCGGGGACGAACACCGGGGAGCTGTTTTTT. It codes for CASRKGLAGTNTGELFF. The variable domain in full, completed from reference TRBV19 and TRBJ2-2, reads DGGITQSPKYLFRKEGQNVTLSCEQNLNHDAMYWYRQDPGQGLRLIYYSQIVNDFQKGDIAEGYSVSREKKESFPLTVTSAQKNPTAFYLCASRKGLAGTNTGELFFGEGSRLTVL.

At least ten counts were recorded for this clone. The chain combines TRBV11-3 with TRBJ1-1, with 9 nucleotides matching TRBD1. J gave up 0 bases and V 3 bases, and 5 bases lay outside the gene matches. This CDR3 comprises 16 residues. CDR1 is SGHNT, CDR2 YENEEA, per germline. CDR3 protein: CASSLDRGAMNTEAFF. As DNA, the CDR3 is TGTGCCAGCAGCTTGGACAGGGGCGCTATGAACACTGAAGCTTTCTTT.

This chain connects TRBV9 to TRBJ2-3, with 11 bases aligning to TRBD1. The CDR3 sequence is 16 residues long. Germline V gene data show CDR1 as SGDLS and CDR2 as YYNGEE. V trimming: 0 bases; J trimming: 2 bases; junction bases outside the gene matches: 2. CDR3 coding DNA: TGTGCCAGCAGCGTAGTGGACAGGGGGCTCACAGATACGCAGTATTTT. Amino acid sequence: CASSVVDRGLTDTQYF.

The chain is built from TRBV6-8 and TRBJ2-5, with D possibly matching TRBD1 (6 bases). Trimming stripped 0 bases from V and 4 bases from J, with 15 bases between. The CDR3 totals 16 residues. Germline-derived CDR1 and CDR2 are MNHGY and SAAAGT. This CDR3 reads CASSYSSSGARETQYF. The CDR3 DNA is TGTGCCAGCAGTTACTCGTCGTCAGGGGCGAGAGAGACCCAGTACTTC.

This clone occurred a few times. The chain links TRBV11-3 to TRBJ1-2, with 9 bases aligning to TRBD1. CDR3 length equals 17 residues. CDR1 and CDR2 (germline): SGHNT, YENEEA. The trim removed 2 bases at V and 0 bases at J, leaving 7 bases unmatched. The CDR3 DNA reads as TGTGCCAGCAGCTTACAGGACAGGGGATTTTCTAACTATGGCTACACCTTC. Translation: CASSLQDRGFSNYGYTF.

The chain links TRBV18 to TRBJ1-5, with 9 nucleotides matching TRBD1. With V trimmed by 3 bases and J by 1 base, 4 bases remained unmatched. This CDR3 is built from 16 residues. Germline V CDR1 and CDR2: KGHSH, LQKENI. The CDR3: CASSPGQGMSNQPQHF. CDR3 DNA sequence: TGTGCCAGCTCACCCGGACAGGGGATGAGCAATCAGCCCCAGCATTTT.